What follows are 23 T cell receptor beta chains derived from one specimen sequenced in a study of T cell responses to AZD1222 COVID-19 vaccine. Sequencing used immunoSEQ multiplex PCR; TCRdb keeps in-frame clones, though not all of them. The sample carries more than 100,000 clones, 91% recorded once. The sequences come from peripheral blood, collected on day 0 of AZD1222 vaccination. The source of these receptors is an adult in good health.

J is TRBJ1-2 and V is TRBV27, with D possibly matching TRBD1 (6 bases). The CDR3 has 16 amino acids. The V end was cut by 5 bases, the J end by 2 bases, with 18 bases between. Per germline, CDR1 MNHEY and CDR2 SMNVEV (reference sequence). The CDR3 nucleotides are TGTGCCAGCAGTCCCTTATGGCCAGGGGAAAACTATGGCTACACCTTC. Amino acids: CASSPLWPGENYGYTF.

The genes are TRBV3-1 (or the pseudogene TRBV3-2) and TRBJ1-1; no clear D gene. Trimming stripped 0 bases from V and 7 bases from J, with 6 bases between. Looked up from germline, CDR1 is LGHDT and CDR2 is YNNKEL (reference sequence). The CDR3 is 12 residues long. Written as DNA, the CDR3 is TGTGCCAGCAGCCAAGATTACCGTGAAGCTTTCTTT. It encodes CASSQDYREAFF.

The rearrangement uses TRBV18 and TRBJ2-1, with a tentative D call TRBD1 (5 bases). This CDR3 comprises 14 residues. Germline CDR1 and CDR2: KGHSH and LQKENI. With 4 bases removed from V and 7 bases from J, the gap between germline ends came to 14 bases. The CDR3 DNA reads TGTGCCAGCTCACTCCCAGGGCGGCAGAATGAGCAGTTCTTC. Amino acid sequence: CASSLPGRQNEQFF.

The CDR3 coding sequence is TGTGCCATCAGTGAGTCGGCCCCGGGACAGGGCTGGACCAAAAACATTCAGTACTTC. This translates into CAISESAPGQGWTKNIQYF. J is TRBJ2-4 and V is TRBV10-3; the match to TRBD1 covers 9 bases. Germline V gene data show CDR1 as ENHRY and CDR2 as SYGVKD. This CDR3 spans 19 amino acids. V lost 0 bases, J lost 2 bases, and 11 bases stayed unmatched.

The rearrangement joins TRBV4-3 to TRBJ2-7; D possibly corresponds to TRBD1 (5 bases). The CDR3 covers 16 residues. The V end lost 4 bases, the J end lost 2 bases, and 18 bases lay between the germline ends. Germline V CDR1 and CDR2: LGHNA, YSLEER. The CDR3 here is CASSPESARQTYEQYF. The CDR3 region has the DNA TGCGCCAGCAGCCCAGAAAGTGCGAGACAGACCTACGAGCAGTACTTC.

The V call is TRBV10-3, the J call TRBJ2-7, with TRBD2 matching over 11 bases. In germline, CDR1 is ENHRY, CDR2 SYGVKD. The V and J ends lost 2 bases and 6 bases, in that order; junction bases with no gene match: 6. CDR3 length: 15 amino acids. CDR3: CAISEASGGSGEQYF. CDR3 sequence (DNA): TGTGCCATCAGTGAGGCTAGCGGGGGGTCGGGCGAGCAGTACTTC.

This clone was counted between two and nine times. The V gene is TRBV9, the J gene TRBJ1-4; D is unresolved. In germline, CDR1 is SGDLS, CDR2 YYNGEE. The CDR3 covers 14 residues. Deletions cut 0 bases from V and 0 bases from J, with 3 bases between. CDR3 amino acids: CASSVDPTNEKLFF. CDR3 nucleotide sequence: TGTGCCAGCAGCGTAGATCCAACTAATGAAAAACTGTTTTTT.

This chain uses TRBV19 with TRBJ2-3; D ambiguous. V lost 7 bases to trimming and J lost 2 bases, with 16 bases between them. The CDR3 covers 15 residues. CDR1 is LNHDA, CDR2 SQIVND, per germline (reference sequence). The CDR3 nucleotides read TGTGCCAGTACCACTCAAGGGCTACTCACAGATACGCAGTATTTT. Its protein product is CASTTQGLLTDTQYF.

V is TRBV19 and J is TRBJ1-2; TRBD1 matches 9 bases. Germline CDR1 LNHDA, CDR2 SQIVND (reference sequence). With V trimmed by 7 bases and J by 2 bases, 8 bases remained unmatched. The CDR3 has 15 residues. The CDR3 spells CASTPSTGGNYGYTF. The CDR3, as DNA: TGTGCCAGTACTCCCTCGACAGGGGGGAACTATGGCTACACCTTC.

The CDR3 DNA reads as TGTGCCAGCTCAGCCGGGACTCAATCCTACAATGAGCAGTTCTTC. It is translated as CASSAGTQSYNEQFF. The V call is TRBV18, the J call TRBJ2-1; the D gene is possibly TRBD2 (6 bases). CDR3 length: 15 amino acids. The V and J ends lost 5 bases and 1 base respectively, with 12 bases between them. Germline V gene data show CDR1 as KGHSH and CDR2 as LQKENI.

This sequence joins TRBV30 and TRBJ1-2, with D possibly being TRBD1 (5 bases). Germline-derived CDR1 and CDR2 are GTSNPN and SVGIG (reference sequence). The CDR3 runs to 13 residues. V shed 0 bases and J shed 6 bases, with 11 bases lying between them. The CDR3 DNA reads TGTGCCTGGAGTGTAAGTAGACAGAATGGCTACACCTTC. Translation gives CAWSVSRQNGYTF.

The chain is built from TRBV7-9 and TRBJ1-3; 7 bases fit TRBD1. The CDR3 has 15 residues. V lost 6 bases, J lost 0 bases, and 5 bases stayed unmatched. The germline V gene has CDR1 SEHNR and CDR2 FQNEAQ (reference sequence). In DNA form, the CDR3 reads TGTGCCAGCAGATTGACAGGGTCCTCTGGAAACACCATATATTTT. Its translation: CASRLTGSSGNTIYF. Filled out from reference TRBV7-9 and TRBJ1-3, the complete variable domain reads DTGVSQNPRHKITKRGQNVTFRCDPISEHNRLYWYRQTLGQGPEFLTYFQNEAQLEKSRLLSDRFSAERPKGSFSTLEIQRTEQGDSAMYLCASRLTGSSGNTIYFGEGSWLTVV.

The V gene is TRBV27, the J gene TRBJ1-1, with a weak D call TRBD1 (6 bases). V lost 6 bases and J lost 0, with 11 bases in between. The CDR3 sequence is 14 residues long. CDR1 is MNHEY and CDR2 is SMNVEV in the germline V gene (reference sequence). CDR3 bases: TGTGCCAGCAGAGGGGGGGCCGTGAACACTGAAGCTTTCTTT. It is translated as CASRGGAVNTEAFF.

V gene TRBV18 combines with J gene TRBJ2-7; a possible D gene is TRBD1 (6 bases). The length of the CDR3 is 14 residues. V dropped 2 bases and J dropped 2 bases, with 10 bases sitting between them. Germline CDR1 KGHSH, CDR2 LQKENI. CDR3 amino acids: CASSPFGQPYEQYF. The CDR3 DNA reads TGTGCCAGCTCACCATTCGGACAGCCCTACGAGCAGTACTTC.

This chain uses TRBV12-3 or TRBV12-4 with TRBJ2-5; no clear D gene. The CDR3 is 13 residues long. The V and J ends lost 7 bases and 7 bases respectively, with 16 bases between them. The CDR3 is CASTLLVGGTQYF. CDR3 DNA: TGTGCCAGCACCTTATTGGTTGGTGGGACCCAGTACTTC.

V and J are TRBV5-1 and TRBJ1-1, with D perhaps TRBD1 (5 bases). The ends were cut back, 4 bases at V and 4 bases at J, with 17 bases in the middle. The germline V gene has CDR1 SGHRS and CDR2 YFSETQ. The CDR3 contains 15 residues. The CDR3 DNA sequence: TGCGCCAGCAGCAAGGACCCTACTGGGGGCACTGAAGCTTTCTTT. Its translation: CASSKDPTGGTEAFF.

The table lists this clone with a count of one. The chain has TRBV12-3 or TRBV12-4 and TRBJ2-1, with D tentatively TRBD2 (6 bases). The CDR3 consists of 12 residues. V shed 7 bases and J shed 6 bases, with 10 bases lying between them. The CDR3 protein is CASKRLVNEQFF. The CDR3 nucleotides read TGTGCCAGCAAGAGACTAGTCAATGAGCAGTTCTTC.

The rearrangement uses TRBV19 and TRBJ1-5; maybe TRBD1 (5 bases). Trimming stripped 2 bases from V and 4 bases from J, with 9 bases between. The length of the CDR3 is 14 residues. Germline V gene sequence: CDR1 LNHDA, CDR2 SQIVND (reference sequence). The CDR3 DNA is TGTGCCAGTAGTATACAGGGCGGGAATCAGCCCCAGCATTTT. Translation: CASSIQGGNQPQHF.

The rearrangement uses TRBV7-8 and TRBJ2-3; no definite D call. V was pared by 1 base and J by 1 base, with 3 bases between. CDR3 length: 13 residues. Germline lookup yields CDR1 SGHVS and CDR2 FQNEAQ. CDR3 sequence (DNA): TGTGCCAGCAGCTTAGTAGGCACAGATACGCAGTATTTT. It is translated as CASSLVGTDTQYF.

The chain couples TRBV10-3 to TRBJ1-1; D is perhaps TRBD1 (6 bases). Germline V CDR1 and CDR2: ENHRY, SYGVKD. The CDR3 length is 13 residues. The V and J ends lost 2 bases and 4 bases respectively, with 8 bases between them. The DNA of the CDR3 is TGTGCCATCAGTGAGACAGGGACCACTGAAGCTTTCTTT. It is translated as CAISETGTTEAFF.

The V gene is TRBV4-1, the J gene TRBJ2-1; unclear D gene. V dropped 3 bases and J dropped 8 bases, with 11 bases sitting between them. Germline CDR1 MGHRA, CDR2 YSYEKL. The length of the CDR3 is 13 residues. Here the CDR3 reads CASSQGSGDEQFF. CDR3 sequence (DNA): TGCGCCAGCAGCCAGGGTAGTGGGGATGAGCAGTTCTTC.

The CDR3 reads CASSQEAGKYYEQYF. CDR3 coding DNA: TGTGCCAGCAGCCAAGAGGCAGGGAAGTACTACGAGCAGTACTTC. The J gene is TRBJ2-7, the V gene TRBV3-1 (or the pseudogene TRBV3-2), with D possibly TRBD1 on 5 matching bases. The V gene lost 0 bases and the J gene lost 3 bases, with 12 bases spanning the gap. The CDR3 extends over 15 amino acids. Germline-derived CDR1 and CDR2 are LGHDT and YNNKEL (reference sequence).

J is TRBJ1-3 and V is TRBV5-5; weak D call: TRBD1 (5 bases). The CDR3 runs to 18 residues. Germline V gene sequence: CDR1 SGHKS, CDR2 YYEKEE (reference sequence). Trimming left V 5 bases short and J 2 bases short, with 23 bases between. As DNA, the CDR3 is TGTGCCAGCAGGCGGGGGAGCGGGCCCGGAGATGCTGGAAACACCATATATTTT. Its translation is CASRRGSGPGDAGNTIYF.